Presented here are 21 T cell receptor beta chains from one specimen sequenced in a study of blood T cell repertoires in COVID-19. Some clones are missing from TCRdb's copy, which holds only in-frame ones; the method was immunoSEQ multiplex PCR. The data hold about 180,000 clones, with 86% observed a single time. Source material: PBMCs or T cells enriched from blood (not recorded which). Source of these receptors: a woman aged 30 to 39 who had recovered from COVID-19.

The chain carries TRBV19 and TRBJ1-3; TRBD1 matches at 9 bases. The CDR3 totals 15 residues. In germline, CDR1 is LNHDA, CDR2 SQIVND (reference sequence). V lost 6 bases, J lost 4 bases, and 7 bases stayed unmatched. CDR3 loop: CASSRDRGSGNTIYF. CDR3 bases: TGTGCCAGTAGCAGAGACAGGGGGTCCGGAAACACCATATATTTT.

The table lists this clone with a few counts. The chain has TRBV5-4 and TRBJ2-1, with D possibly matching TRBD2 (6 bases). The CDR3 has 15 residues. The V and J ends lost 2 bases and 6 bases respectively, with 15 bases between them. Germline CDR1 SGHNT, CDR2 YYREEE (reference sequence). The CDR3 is CASSLGAGPSNEQFF. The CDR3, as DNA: TGTGCCAGCAGCTTAGGGGCGGGACCTAGCAATGAGCAGTTCTTC. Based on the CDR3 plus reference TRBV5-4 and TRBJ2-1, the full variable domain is ETGVTQSPTHLIKTRGQQVTLRCSSQSGHNTVSWYQQALGQGPQFIFQYYREEENGRGNFPPRFSGLQFPNYSSELNVNALELDDSALYLCASSLGAGPSNEQFFGPGTRLTVL.

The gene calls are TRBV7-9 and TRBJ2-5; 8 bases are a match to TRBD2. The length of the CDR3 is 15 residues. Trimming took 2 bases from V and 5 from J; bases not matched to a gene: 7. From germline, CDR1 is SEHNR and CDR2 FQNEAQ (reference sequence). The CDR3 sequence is CASSLWTSRGETQYF. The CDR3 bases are TGTGCCAGCAGCTTATGGACTAGCCGGGGGGAGACCCAGTACTTC.

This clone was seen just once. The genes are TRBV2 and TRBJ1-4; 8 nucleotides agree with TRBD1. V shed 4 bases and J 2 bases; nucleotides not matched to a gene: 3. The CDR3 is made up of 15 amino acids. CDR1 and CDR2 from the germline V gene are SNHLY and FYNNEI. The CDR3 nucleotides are TGTGCCAGCAGTGCCTCAGGGGGCACTAATGAAAAACTGTTTTTT. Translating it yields CASSASGGTNEKLFF.

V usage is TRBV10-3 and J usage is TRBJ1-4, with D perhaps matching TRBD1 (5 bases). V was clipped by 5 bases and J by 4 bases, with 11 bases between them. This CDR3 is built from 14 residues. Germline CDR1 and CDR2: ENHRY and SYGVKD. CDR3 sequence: CAISQGSNNEKLFF. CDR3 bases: TGTGCCATCAGTCAGGGTTCAAATAATGAAAAACTGTTTTTT.

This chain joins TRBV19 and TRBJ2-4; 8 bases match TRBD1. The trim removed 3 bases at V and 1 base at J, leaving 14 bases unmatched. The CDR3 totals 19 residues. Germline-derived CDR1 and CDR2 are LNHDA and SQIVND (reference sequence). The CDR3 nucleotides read TGTGCCAGTAGTATTGGCGCAGGGGGCGATGGTGTGGCCAAAAACATTCAGTACTTC. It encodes CASSIGAGGDGVAKNIQYF.

CDR3 nucleotides: TGTGCCAGCAGCCAAGAAGTCGGAGGGGAACTTACCTACGAGCAGTACTTC. It specifies CASSQEVGGELTYEQYF. This chain connects TRBV4-2 to TRBJ2-7, with D possibly TRBD2 on 6 matching bases. The ends were cut back, 0 bases at V and 2 bases at J, with 17 bases in the middle. The germline V gene encodes CDR1 LGHNA and CDR2 YNFKEQ. This CDR3 has 17 residues.

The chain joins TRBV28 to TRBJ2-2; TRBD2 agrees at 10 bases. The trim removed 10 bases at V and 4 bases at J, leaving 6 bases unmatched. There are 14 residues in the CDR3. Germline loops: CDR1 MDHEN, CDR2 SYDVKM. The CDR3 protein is CATTASGSTGELFF. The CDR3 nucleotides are TGTGCCACCACGGCTAGCGGGAGCACCGGGGAGCTGTTTTTT. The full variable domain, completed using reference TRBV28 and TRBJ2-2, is DVKVTQSSRYLVKRTGEKVFLECVQDMDHENMFWYRQDPGLGLRLIYFSYDVKMKEKGDIPEGYSVSREKKERFSLILESASTNQTSMYLCATTASGSTGELFFGEGSRLTVL.

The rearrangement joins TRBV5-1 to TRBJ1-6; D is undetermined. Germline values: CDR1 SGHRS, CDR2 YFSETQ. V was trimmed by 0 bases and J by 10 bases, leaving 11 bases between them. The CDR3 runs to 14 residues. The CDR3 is CASSLASVGSPLHF. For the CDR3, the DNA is TGCGCCAGCAGCTTGGCCAGCGTCGGATCACCCCTCCACTTT. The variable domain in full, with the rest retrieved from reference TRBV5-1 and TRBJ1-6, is KAGVTQTPRYLIKTRGQQVTLSCSPISGHRSVSWYQQTPGQGLQFLFEYFSETQRNKGNFPGRFSGRQFSNSRSEMNVSTLELGDSALYLCASSLASVGSPLHFGNGTRLTVT.

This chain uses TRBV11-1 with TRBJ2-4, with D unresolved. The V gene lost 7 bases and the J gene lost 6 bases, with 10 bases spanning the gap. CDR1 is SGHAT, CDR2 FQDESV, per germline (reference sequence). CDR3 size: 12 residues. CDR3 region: CASIGGSNIQYF. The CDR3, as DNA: TGTGCCAGCATAGGCGGTTCAAACATTCAGTACTTC.

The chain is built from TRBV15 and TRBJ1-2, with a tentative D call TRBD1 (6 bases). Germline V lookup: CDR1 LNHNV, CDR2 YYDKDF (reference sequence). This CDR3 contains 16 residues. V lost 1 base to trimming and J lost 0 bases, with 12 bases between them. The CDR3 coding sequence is TGTGCCACCAGCAGAGGACAGGTCGCAGCTAACTATGGCTACACCTTC. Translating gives CATSRGQVAANYGYTF. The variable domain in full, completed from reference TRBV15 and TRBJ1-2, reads DAMVIQNPRYQVTQFGKPVTLSCSQTLNHNVMYWYQQKSSQAPKLLFHYYDKDFNNEADTPDNFQSRRPNTSFCFLDIRSPGLGDTAMYLCATSRGQVAANYGYTFGSGTRLTVV.

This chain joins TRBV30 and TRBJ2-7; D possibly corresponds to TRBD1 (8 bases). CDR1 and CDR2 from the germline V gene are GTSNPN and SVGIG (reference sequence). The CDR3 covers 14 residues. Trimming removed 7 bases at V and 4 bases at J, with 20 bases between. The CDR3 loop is CAYQTGQGGYEQYF. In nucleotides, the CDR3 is TGTGCCTACCAGACCGGACAGGGAGGGTACGAGCAGTACTTC. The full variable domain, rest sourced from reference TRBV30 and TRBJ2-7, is SQTIHQWPATLVQPVGSPLSLECTVEGTSNPNLYWYRQAAGRGLQLLFYSVGIGQISSEVPQNLSASRPQDRQFILSSKKLLLSDSGFYLCAYQTGQGGYEQYFGPGTRLTVT.

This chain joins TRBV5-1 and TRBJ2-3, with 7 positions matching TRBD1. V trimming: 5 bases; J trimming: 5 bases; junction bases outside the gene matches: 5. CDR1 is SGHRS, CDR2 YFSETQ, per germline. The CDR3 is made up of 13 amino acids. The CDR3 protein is CASSSQGQDTQYF. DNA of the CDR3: TGCGCCAGCAGTTCACAGGGGCAAGATACGCAGTATTTT. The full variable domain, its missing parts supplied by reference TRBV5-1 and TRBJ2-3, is KAGVTQTPRYLIKTRGQQVTLSCSPISGHRSVSWYQQTPGQGLQFLFEYFSETQRNKGNFPGRFSGRQFSNSRSEMNVSTLELGDSALYLCASSSQGQDTQYFGPGTRLTVL.

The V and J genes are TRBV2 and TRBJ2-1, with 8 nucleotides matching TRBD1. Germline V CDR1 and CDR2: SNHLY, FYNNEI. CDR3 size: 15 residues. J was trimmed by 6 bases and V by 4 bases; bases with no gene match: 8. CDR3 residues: CASSATGEGVNEQFF. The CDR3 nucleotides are TGTGCCAGCAGTGCGACAGGGGAAGGAGTCAATGAGCAGTTCTTC.

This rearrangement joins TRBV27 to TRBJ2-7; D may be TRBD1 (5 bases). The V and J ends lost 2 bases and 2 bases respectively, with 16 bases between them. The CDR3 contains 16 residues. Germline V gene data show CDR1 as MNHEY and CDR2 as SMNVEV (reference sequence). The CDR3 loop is CASSLLTRAGTYEQYF. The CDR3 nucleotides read TGTGCCAGCAGTTTACTTACTCGAGCAGGGACCTACGAGCAGTACTTC.

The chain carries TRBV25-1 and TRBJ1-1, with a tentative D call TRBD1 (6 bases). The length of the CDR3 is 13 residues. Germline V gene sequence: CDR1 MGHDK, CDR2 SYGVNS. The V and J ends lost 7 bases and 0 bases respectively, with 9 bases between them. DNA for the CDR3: TGTGCCAGCACCCGACAGGTGAACACTGAAGCTTTCTTT. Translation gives CASTRQVNTEAFF.

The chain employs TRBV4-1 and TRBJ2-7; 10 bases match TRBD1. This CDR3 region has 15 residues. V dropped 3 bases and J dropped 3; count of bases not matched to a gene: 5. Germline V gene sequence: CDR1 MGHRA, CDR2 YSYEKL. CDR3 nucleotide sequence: TGCGCCAGCAGCCAGTTAGGGACAGGGGACTACGAGCAGTACTTC. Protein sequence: CASSQLGTGDYEQYF.

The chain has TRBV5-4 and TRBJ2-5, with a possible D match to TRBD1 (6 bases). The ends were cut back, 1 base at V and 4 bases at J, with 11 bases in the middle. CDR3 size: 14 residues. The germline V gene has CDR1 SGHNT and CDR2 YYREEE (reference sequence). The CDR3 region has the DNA TGTGCCAGCAGCTTGAGGCAGGGGATAGAGACCCAGTACTTC. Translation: CASSLRQGIETQYF. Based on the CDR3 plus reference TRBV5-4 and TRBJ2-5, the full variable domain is ETGVTQSPTHLIKTRGQQVTLRCSSQSGHNTVSWYQQALGQGPQFIFQYYREEENGRGNFPPRFSGLQFPNYSSELNVNALELDDSALYLCASSLRQGIETQYFGPGTRLLVL.

In nucleotides, the CDR3 is TGTGCCAGCCACTCCATAAGGGACACGCAGGGGGATACGCAGTATTTT. Protein product: CASHSIRDTQGDTQYF. The genes are TRBV28 and TRBJ2-3, with a possible D match to TRBD1 (6 bases). This CDR3 comprises 16 residues. Germline V gene sequence: CDR1 MDHEN, CDR2 SYDVKM. Trimming left V 8 bases short and J 6 bases short, with 24 bases between.

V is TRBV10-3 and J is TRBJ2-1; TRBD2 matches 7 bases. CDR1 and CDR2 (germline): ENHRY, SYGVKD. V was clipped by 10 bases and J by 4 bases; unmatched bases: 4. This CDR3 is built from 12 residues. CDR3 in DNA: TGTGCCAGCGGGACTACGTACAATGAGCAGTTCTTC. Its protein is CASGTTYNEQFF.

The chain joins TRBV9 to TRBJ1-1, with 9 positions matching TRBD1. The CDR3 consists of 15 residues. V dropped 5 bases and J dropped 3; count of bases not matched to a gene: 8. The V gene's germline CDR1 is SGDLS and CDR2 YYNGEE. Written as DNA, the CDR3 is TGTGCCAGCAGTCTCCGGGACAGGGACGACACTGAAGCTTTCTTT. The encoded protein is CASSLRDRDDTEAFF.